Below are 13 T cell receptor beta chains sequenced from a single sample in a study of blood T cell repertoires in COVID-19. The assay was immunoSEQ multiplex PCR, and TCRdb's table has in-frame clones only and misses some. The data show roughly 380,000 clones, over 65% seen once. The sample taken for sequencing was peripheral blood. The source is a human donor with acute or convalescent COVID-19. The donor label of this sample is uncertain.

The V gene is TRBV2, the J gene TRBJ2-5; 10 bases are shared with TRBD1. The junction had 8 bases not matched to a gene; V was cut back by 5 bases and J by 5 bases. CDR1 SNHLY and CDR2 FYNNEI come from the germline V gene. There are 15 residues in the CDR3. Written as DNA, the CDR3 is TGTGCCAGCAGTTCGCGACAGGGGGCGGCGGAGACCCAGTACTTC. It encodes CASSSRQGAAETQYF.

This clone was counted at least ten times. The V call is TRBV1, the J call TRBJ2-5; the table's D call of TRBD1 was not tested on the DNA. TRBV1 is a known pseudogene. The CDR3 consists of 16 residues. CDR3 protein: CTSSQGELGDRETQYF. The CDR3 bases are TGCACCAGCAGCCAAGGTGAGCTAGGGGATAGGGAGACCCAGTACTTC.

The chain is built from TRBV29-1 and TRBJ1-4; 8 bases are shared with TRBD1. The germline V gene has CDR1 SQVTM and CDR2 ANQGSEA. V lost 6 bases to trimming and J lost 5 bases; unmatched junction nucleotides: 5. The CDR3 is made up of 13 amino acids. The CDR3 DNA reads TGCAGCGTAGGCCGGGACAGGAATGAAAAACTGTTTTTT. Amino acid sequence: CSVGRDRNEKLFF. Based on the CDR3 plus reference TRBV29-1 and TRBJ1-4, the full variable domain is SAVISQKPSRDICQRGTSLTIQCQVDSQVTMMFWYRQQPGQSLTLIATANQGSEATYESGFVIDKFPISRPNLTFSTLTVSNMSPEDSSIYLCSVGRDRNEKLFFGSGTQLSVL.

The rearrangement uses TRBV6-1 and TRBJ2-3; TRBD1 might be the D (5 bases). The CDR3 extends over 14 amino acids. Germline values: CDR1 MNHNS, CDR2 SASEGT. Trimming removed 2 bases at V and 6 bases at J, with 12 bases between. CDR3 sequence: CASSEPAGLDTQYF. The DNA for the CDR3 is TGTGCCAGCAGTGAACCCGCAGGGCTGGATACGCAGTATTTT.

The V and J genes are TRBV5-5 and TRBJ2-3; 7 bases agree with TRBD2. The V gene's germline CDR1 is SGHKS and CDR2 YYEKEE (reference sequence). The ends lost 4 bases at V and 0 bases at J; junction bases unmatched: 5. CDR3 length equals 15 residues. CDR3 in amino acids: CASSRREISTDTQYF. CDR3 in DNA: TGTGCCAGCAGCCGGCGGGAGATTAGCACAGATACGCAGTATTTT.

This clone was counted once. V gene TRBV5-1 combines with J gene TRBJ1-1; D possibly corresponds to TRBD1 (5 bases). Germline V gene sequence: CDR1 SGHRS, CDR2 YFSETQ. CDR3 length: 16 amino acids. V was pared by 3 bases and J by 0 bases, with 15 bases between. The DNA for the CDR3 is TGCGCCAGCAGCTCACAGGTTTTCGCCATGAACACTGAAGCTTTCTTT. Protein: CASSSQVFAMNTEAFF.

The chain uses TRBV7-9 and TRBJ2-7; a weak D match, TRBD2 (6 bases). Germline CDR1 is SEHNR and CDR2 is FQNEAQ (reference sequence). The CDR3 totals 14 residues. Trimming took 1 base from V and 3 from J, leaving 10 bases between them. The CDR3 region is CASSLGRGYYEQYF. In nucleotides, the CDR3 is TGTGCCAGCAGCTTAGGCCGGGGGTACTACGAGCAGTACTTC.

The V call is TRBV11-2, the J call TRBJ1-1, with 10 bases that match TRBD1. Germline lookup yields CDR1 SGHAT and CDR2 FQNNGV. J gave up 0 bases and V 5 bases, and 6 bases lay outside the gene matches. The CDR3 spans 16 residues. The DNA of the CDR3 is TGTGCCAGCAGCCCATTAGGGACAGGGGTGAACACTGAAGCTTTCTTT. This sequence encodes CASSPLGTGVNTEAFF.

The chain is built from TRBV6-1 and TRBJ2-2; possible D gene TRBD2, 6 bases. Trimming took 2 bases from V and 3 from J, leaving 10 bases between them. The CDR3 is made up of 15 amino acids. Germline lookup yields CDR1 MNHNS and CDR2 SASEGT. The CDR3 spells CASSESGGDTGELFF. The CDR3 coding sequence is TGTGCCAGCAGTGAATCCGGCGGGGACACCGGGGAGCTGTTTTTT.

The J gene is TRBJ1-5, the V gene TRBV18; no definite D call. The CDR3 is made up of 14 amino acids. CDR1 KGHSH and CDR2 LQKENI come from the germline V gene. V gave up 4 bases and J gave up 3 bases, with 10 bases separating them. The CDR3 spells CASSQGGYNQPQHF. CDR3 nucleotide sequence: TGTGCCAGCTCACAGGGAGGCTACAATCAGCCCCAGCATTTT.

The J gene is TRBJ2-7, the V gene TRBV10-3, with unresolved D. V was clipped by 11 bases and J by 2 bases, with 16 bases between them. Germline-derived CDR1 and CDR2 are ENHRY and SYGVKD. The CDR3 extends over 13 amino acids. For the CDR3, the DNA is TGTGCCGTCCACTCAGGCGCTGCCTACGAGCAGTACTTC. Amino acid sequence: CAVHSGAAYEQYF.

The V and J genes are TRBV30 and TRBJ2-3, with a tentative D call TRBD2 (5 bases). This CDR3 is built from 17 residues. V was clipped by 0 bases and J by 6 bases, with 22 bases between them. Germline values: CDR1 GTSNPN, CDR2 SVGIG (reference sequence). The DNA for the CDR3 is TGTGCCTGGAGTGTAAGTCGGACTCCCGGCCATCAGGATACGCAGTATTTT. Protein: CAWSVSRTPGHQDTQYF.

The rearrangement joins TRBV19 to TRBJ1-2; TRBD1 is a possible D gene (5 bases). Deletions cut 7 bases from V and 4 bases from J, with 19 bases between. This CDR3 has 15 residues. Germline V lookup: CDR1 LNHDA, CDR2 SQIVND (reference sequence). The CDR3 DNA is TGTGCCAGTACTAGGGGCACCATCCCCTTCTATGGCTACACCTTC. Translated, it gives CASTRGTIPFYGYTF. The whole variable domain, remainder taken from reference TRBV19 and TRBJ1-2, is DGGITQSPKYLFRKEGQNVTLSCEQNLNHDAMYWYRQDPGQGLRLIYYSQIVNDFQKGDIAEGYSVSREKKESFPLTVTSAQKNPTAFYLCASTRGTIPFYGYTFGSGTRLTVV.